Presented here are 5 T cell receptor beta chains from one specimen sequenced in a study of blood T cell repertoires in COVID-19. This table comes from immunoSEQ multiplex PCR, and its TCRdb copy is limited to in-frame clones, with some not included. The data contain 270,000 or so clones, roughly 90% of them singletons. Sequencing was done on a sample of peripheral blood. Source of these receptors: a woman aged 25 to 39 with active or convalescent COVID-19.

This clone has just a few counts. CDR3 in DNA: TGTGCCAGCAGCTTAGCCGGGACAGGGGTCTATGGCTACACCTTC. This gives the protein CASSLAGTGVYGYTF. The chain employs TRBV7-2 and TRBJ1-2, with 10 positions matching TRBD1. The CDR3 is made up of 15 amino acids. Germline V gives CDR1 SGHTA, CDR2 FQGNSA. Losses at the gene ends were 0 bases for V and 4 bases for J; bases not matched to a gene: 2.

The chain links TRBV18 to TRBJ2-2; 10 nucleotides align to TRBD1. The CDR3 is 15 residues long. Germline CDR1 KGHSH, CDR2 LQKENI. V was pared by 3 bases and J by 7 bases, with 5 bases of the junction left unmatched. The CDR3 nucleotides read TGTGCCAGCTCACCTCGACAGGGGGCCAGCGGGGAGCTGTTTTTT. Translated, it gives CASSPRQGASGELFF.

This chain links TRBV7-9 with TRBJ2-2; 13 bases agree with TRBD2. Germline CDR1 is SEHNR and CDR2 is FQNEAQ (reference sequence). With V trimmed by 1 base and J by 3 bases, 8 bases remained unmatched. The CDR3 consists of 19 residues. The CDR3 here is CASSLDPLTSGGYTGELFF. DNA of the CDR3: TGTGCCAGCAGCTTAGACCCGCTGACTAGCGGGGGGTACACCGGGGAGCTGTTTTTT.

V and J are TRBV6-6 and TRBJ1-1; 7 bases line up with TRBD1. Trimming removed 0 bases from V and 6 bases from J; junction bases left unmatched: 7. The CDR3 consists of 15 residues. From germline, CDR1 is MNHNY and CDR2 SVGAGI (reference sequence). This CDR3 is CASSYSASTGSEAFF. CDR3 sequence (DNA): TGTGCCAGCAGTTACTCGGCTTCGACAGGGTCTGAAGCTTTCTTT.

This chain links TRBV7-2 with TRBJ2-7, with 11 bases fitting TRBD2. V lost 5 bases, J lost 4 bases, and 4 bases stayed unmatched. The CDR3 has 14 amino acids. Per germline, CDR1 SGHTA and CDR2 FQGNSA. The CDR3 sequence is CASSPSGGRYEQYF. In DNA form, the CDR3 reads TGTGCCAGCAGCCCTAGCGGGGGGCGGTACGAGCAGTACTTC. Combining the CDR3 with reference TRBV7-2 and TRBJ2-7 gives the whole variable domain GAGVSQSPSNKVTEKGKDVELRCDPISGHTALYWYRQSLGQGLEFLIYFQGNSAPDKSGLPSDRFSAERTGGSVSTLTIQRTQQEDSAVYLCASSPSGGRYEQYFGPGTRLTVT.